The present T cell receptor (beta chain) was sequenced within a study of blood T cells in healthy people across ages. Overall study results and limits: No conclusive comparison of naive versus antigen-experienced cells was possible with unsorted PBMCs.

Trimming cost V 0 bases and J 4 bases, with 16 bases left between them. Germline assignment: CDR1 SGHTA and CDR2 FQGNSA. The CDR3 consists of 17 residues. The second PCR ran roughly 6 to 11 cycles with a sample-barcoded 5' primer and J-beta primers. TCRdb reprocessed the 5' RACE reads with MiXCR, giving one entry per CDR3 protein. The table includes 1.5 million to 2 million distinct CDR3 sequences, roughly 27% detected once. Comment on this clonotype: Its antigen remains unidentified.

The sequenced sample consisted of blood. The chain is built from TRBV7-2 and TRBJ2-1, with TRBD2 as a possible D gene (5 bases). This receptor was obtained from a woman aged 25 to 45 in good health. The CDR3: CASSLAWSAEYYNEQFF. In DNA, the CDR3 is TGTGCCAGCAGCTTAGCGTGGTCAGCGGAGTATTACAATGAGCAGTTCTTC.